These T cell receptor beta chains were read from a single sample in a study of cytomegalovirus exposure and HLA in healthy donors. Method: immunoSEQ multiplex PCR; TCRdb's copy keeps in-frame clones and lacks some. Here the sample spans about 140,000 clones, about 81% being singletons. The material sequenced was PBMCs. The receptor source for this set is a young man in good health and CMV-seronegative. Both conserved end residues are part of each CDR3. The D gene is left open where the match is weak. The size field is filled for only some rows; it gives once, few, many or a size class.

D gene	V gene	clone size	J gene	CDR3 protein	CDR3 DNA
NA	TRBV6-6	once	TRBJ2-1	CASSYKVSGEQFF	TGTGCCAGCAGTTACAAGGTATCAGGTGAGCAGTTCTTC
TRBD1	TRBV6-5	NA	TRBJ2-7	CASSYAGQGGYEQYF	TGTGCCAGCAGTTACGCGGGACAGGGTGGCTACGAGCAGTACTTC
NA	TRBV6-4	few	TRBJ1-2	CASSGTTGSYTF	TGTGCCAGCAGTGGGACTACTGGGAGCTACACCTTC
TRBD1	TRBV5-1	NA	TRBJ2-2	CASSISTGATGELFF	TGCGCCAGCAGCATATCGACAGGGGCCACCGGGGAGCTGTTTTTT
TRBD1	TRBV19	NA	TRBJ1-4	CASSISAGTGGLLNEKLFF	TGTGCCAGTAGTATTTCCGCCGGGACAGGGGGACTACTCAATGAAAAACTGTTTTTT
TRBD1	TRBV18	once	TRBJ2-7	CASSPGGDRSYEQYF	TGTGCCAGCTCACCAGGCGGGGACAGGTCCTACGAGCAGTACTTC
NA	TRBV5-1	NA	TRBJ1-6	CASSLGGEGSPLHF	TGCGCCAGCAGCTTGGGAGGGGAGGGTTCACCCCTCCACTTT
NA	TRBV6-4	NA	TRBJ2-2	CASSELGGTGELFF	TGTGCCAGCAGTGAGCTGGGGGGCACCGGGGAGCTGTTTTTT
NA	TRBV10-2	few	TRBJ2-1	CASSDGASYNEQFF	TGCGCCAGCAGTGATGGGGCCAGCTACAATGAGCAGTTCTTC
NA	TRBV9	NA	TRBJ2-7	CASSVGKNRAHEQYF	TGTGCCAGCAGCGTAGGAAAGAACAGGGCCCACGAGCAGTACTTC
TRBD1	TRBV6-5	NA	TRBJ1-1	CASSYGTGPTEAFF	TGTGCCAGCAGTTACGGGACAGGGCCCACTGAAGCTTTCTTT
TRBD2	TRBV9	few	TRBJ2-7	CASSVGTSGGTYEQYF	TGTGCCAGCAGCGTTGGGACTAGCGGGGGTACCTACGAGCAGTACTTC
TRBD2	TRBV6-5	NA	TRBJ2-7	CASGSGGHEQYF	TGTGCCAGCGGTAGCGGGGGCCACGAGCAGTACTTC
NA	TRBV5-1	once	TRBJ2-5	CASSFGGGTQETQYF	TGCGCCAGCAGCTTCGGAGGAGGGACCCAAGAGACCCAGTACTTC
NA	TRBV10-3	NA	TRBJ2-2	CAISVGEGGELFF	TGTGCCATCAGTGTCGGGGAAGGCGGGGAGCTGTTTTTT
TRBD1	TRBV11-2	few	TRBJ1-3	CASSFSGQASGNTIYF	TGTGCCAGCAGCTTCTCGGGACAGGCCTCTGGAAACACCATATATTTT
NA	TRBV30	NA	TRBJ1-6	CAWSSGGRLPLHF	TGTGCCTGGAGCTCGGGAGGGCGGTTACCCCTCCACTTT
TRBD1	TRBV19	few	TRBJ2-2	CASSGQEYTGELFF	TGTGCCAGTAGTGGACAGGAGTACACCGGGGAGCTGTTTTTT
NA	TRBV6-5	NA	TRBJ1-1	CASRLGTGEAFF	TGTGCCAGCAGGTTGGGTACCGGGGAAGCTTTCTTT
TRBD1	TRBV19	NA	TRBJ1-5	CASSIGQGDQPQHF	TGTGCCAGTAGTATCGGACAGGGTGATCAGCCCCAGCATTTT
NA	TRBV28	once	TRBJ2-1	CASRVTVYYNEQFF	TGTGCCAGCAGGGTGACAGTCTACTACAATGAGCAGTTCTTC
NA	TRBV28	NA	TRBJ1-2	CASSDKGYGYTF	TGTGCCAGCAGCGATAAGGGGTATGGCTACACCTTC
TRBD1	TRBV4-1	NA	TRBJ1-5	CASKMTGGAENQPQHF	TGCGCCAGCAAAATGACAGGGGGCGCAGAAAATCAGCCCCAGCATTTT
NA	TRBV6-5	NA	TRBJ1-3	CASSYSTGRAGNTIYF	TGTGCCAGCAGTTACTCGACTGGCAGGGCTGGAAACACCATATATTTT
TRBD1	TRBV6-5	NA	TRBJ1-1	CASSLGTGSNTEAFF	TGTGCCAGCAGTCTCGGGACAGGATCGAACACTGAAGCTTTCTTT
NA	TRBV7-2	few	TRBJ2-7	CASSPRPQSGEQYF	TGTGCCAGCAGCCCAAGACCCCAATCGGGAGAGCAGTACTTC
TRBD1	TRBV19	NA	TRBJ2-5	CASSRGQGAGETQYF	TGTGCCAGTAGTAGAGGACAGGGGGCTGGGGAGACCCAGTACTTC
NA	TRBV27	NA	TRBJ2-6	CASSLIGRGANGLTF	TGTGCCAGCAGTTTAATCGGGAGAGGGGCCAACGGCCTGACTTTC
NA	TRBV11-2	few	TRBJ1-3	CASSRGGTAYSGNTIYF	TGTGCCAGCAGTCGGGGGGGAACAGCTTACTCTGGAAACACCATATATTTT
NA	TRBV9	once	TRBJ1-4	CASSARPGGEKLFF	TGTGCCAGCAGCGCCAGACCGGGAGGAGAAAAACTGTTTTTT
NA	TRBV5-1	NA	TRBJ2-7	CASSSYYEQYF	TGCGCCAGCAGCTCCTACTACGAGCAGTACTTC
TRBD1	TRBV10-3	few	TRBJ1-2	CAISGQGNYGYTF	TGTGCCATCAGTGGACAGGGAAACTATGGCTACACCTTC
NA	TRBV19	NA	TRBJ1-2	CASSIDRGRVSGYTF	TGTGCCAGTAGTATAGATCGTGGCAGGGTATCTGGCTACACCTTC
NA	TRBV5-1	NA	TRBJ2-5	CASSLVVAQETQYF	TGCGCCAGCAGCTTGGTGGTAGCTCAAGAGACCCAGTACTTC
NA	TRBV7-9	NA	TRBJ1-5	CASSLGGGFQGQPQHF	TGTGCCAGCAGCTTAGGGGGGGGGTTTCAAGGTCAGCCCCAGCATTTT
TRBD1	TRBV30	NA	TRBJ2-7	CAWINRDRGHEQYF	TGTGCCTGGATTAACCGGGACAGGGGACACGAGCAGTACTTC
NA	TRBV28	NA	TRBJ2-3	CASSWTTLTDTQYF	TGTGCCAGCAGTTGGACTACCCTCACAGATACGCAGTATTTT
NA	TRBV5-8	NA	TRBJ1-2	CASSLHSSVYGYTF	TGTGCCAGCAGCTTGCACAGCTCCGTCTATGGCTACACCTTC
TRBD1	TRBV28	NA	TRBJ1-2	CASSSQETGLYGYTF	TGTGCCAGCAGTTCTCAAGAGACAGGGCTTTATGGCTACACCTTC
TRBD2	TRBV5-1	NA	TRBJ2-1	CASSSGLSGTYNEQFF	TGCGCCAGCAGCTCAGGTCTTAGCGGGACGTACAATGAGCAGTTCTTC
TRBD2	TRBV5-4	NA	TRBJ2-1	CASSLSTSGSYNEQFF	TGTGCCAGCAGCTTAAGTACTAGCGGGAGCTACAATGAGCAGTTCTTC
NA	TRBV11-2	NA	TRBJ1-1	CASSLRAPYGDTEAFF	TGTGCCAGCAGCTTACGGGCCCCCTACGGGGACACTGAAGCTTTCTTT
NA	TRBV4-1	NA	TRBJ1-2	CASRPGVNYGYTF	TGCGCCAGCAGACCCGGGGTAAACTATGGCTACACCTTC
TRBD2	TRBV28	NA	TRBJ2-1	CASRSRAGVVNEQFF	TGTGCCAGCAGGTCCCGGGCGGGGGTGGTGAATGAGCAGTTCTTC
TRBD2	TRBV19	NA	TRBJ2-2	CASKAGVGGELFF	TGTGCCAGTAAAGCGGGAGTGGGCGGGGAGCTGTTTTTT